Presented here are 2 T cell receptor beta chains from one specimen sequenced in a study of blood T cells in healthy people across ages. Alongside a J-beta primer mix, a sample-barcoded 5' primer served in a second PCR lasting about 6 to 11 cycles. TCRdb reprocessed the 5' RACE reads with MiXCR, giving one entry per CDR3 protein. The sample lists approximately 830,000 distinct CDR3 sequences; 60% to 80% were seen once. Source material: blood. Receptor source: a man aged 30-40 years in good health.

The chain joins TRBV28 to TRBJ2-2; the D gene is possibly TRBD1 (6 bases). The CDR3 is 14 residues long. Looked up from germline, CDR1 is MDHEN and CDR2 is SYDVKM. V lost 6 bases to trimming and J lost 1 base, with 9 bases between them. As DNA, the CDR3 is TGTGCCAGCAGAACGGACAGGAACACCGGGGAGCTGTTTTTT. This translates into CASRTDRNTGELFF.

The chain carries TRBV20-1 and TRBJ2-3; TRBD1 matches 9 bases. The CDR3 is 14 amino acids. Germline trimming cut 4 bases from V and 3 bases from J; bases unmatched to any gene: 5. Per the germline V gene, CDR1 is DFQATT and CDR2 is SNEGSKA (reference sequence). CDR3 DNA: TGCAGTGCTAAGACCGGGACAGGGACAGATACGCAGTATTTT. It is translated as CSAKTGTGTDTQYF.